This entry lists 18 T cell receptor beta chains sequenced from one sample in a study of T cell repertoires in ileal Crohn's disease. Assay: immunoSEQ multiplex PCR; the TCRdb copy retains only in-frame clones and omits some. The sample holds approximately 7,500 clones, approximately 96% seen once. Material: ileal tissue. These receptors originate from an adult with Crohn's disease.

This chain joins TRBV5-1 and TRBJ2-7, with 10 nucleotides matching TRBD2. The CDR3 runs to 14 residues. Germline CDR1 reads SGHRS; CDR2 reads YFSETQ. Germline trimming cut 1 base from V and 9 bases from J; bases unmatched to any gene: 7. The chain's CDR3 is CASSLTSGEGGQYF. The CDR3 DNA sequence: TGCGCCAGCAGCTTGACTAGCGGGGAAGGGGGGCAGTACTTC.

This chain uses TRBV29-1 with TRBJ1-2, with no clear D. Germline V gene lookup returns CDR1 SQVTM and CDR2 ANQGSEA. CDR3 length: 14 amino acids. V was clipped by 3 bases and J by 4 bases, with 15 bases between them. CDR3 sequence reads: CSVELAAARYGYTF. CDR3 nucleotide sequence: TGCAGCGTTGAGTTGGCGGCCGCCCGCTATGGCTACACCTTC.

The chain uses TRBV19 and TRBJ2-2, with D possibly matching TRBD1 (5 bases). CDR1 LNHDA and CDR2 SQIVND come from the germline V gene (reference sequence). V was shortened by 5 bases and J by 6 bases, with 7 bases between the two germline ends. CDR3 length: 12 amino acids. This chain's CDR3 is CASSQGPGELFF. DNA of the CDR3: TGTGCCAGTAGTCAGGGTCCCGGGGAGCTGTTTTTT.

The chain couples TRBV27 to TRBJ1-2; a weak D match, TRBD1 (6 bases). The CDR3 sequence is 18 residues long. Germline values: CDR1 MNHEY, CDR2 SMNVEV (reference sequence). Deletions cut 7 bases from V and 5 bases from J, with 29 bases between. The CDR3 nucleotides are TGTGCCAGCAAAAAAACCGGGGGGCAGACCGCCGTTACTTATGGCTACACCTTC. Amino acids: CASKKTGGQTAVTYGYTF.

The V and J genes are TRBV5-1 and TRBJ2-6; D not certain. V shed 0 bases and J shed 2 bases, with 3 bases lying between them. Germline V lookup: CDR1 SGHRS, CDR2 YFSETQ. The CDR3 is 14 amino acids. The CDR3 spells CASSLVAGANVLTF. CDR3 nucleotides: TGCGCCAGCAGCTTGGTAGCTGGGGCCAACGTCCTGACTTTC.

The CDR3 loop is CASRVGETQYF. CDR3 coding DNA: TGCGCCAGCAGGGTCGGAGAGACCCAGTACTTC. This chain joins TRBV5-1 and TRBJ2-5; D call uncertain. Trimming pared 5 bases from V and 4 bases from J, leaving 6 bases between. CDR3 length equals 11 residues. Germline V gene sequence: CDR1 SGHRS, CDR2 YFSETQ. Drawing the rest from reference TRBV5-1 and TRBJ2-5, the complete variable domain is KAGVTQTPRYLIKTRGQQVTLSCSPISGHRSVSWYQQTPGQGLQFLFEYFSETQRNKGNFPGRFSGRQFSNSRSEMNVSTLELGDSALYLCASRVGETQYFGPGTRLLVL.

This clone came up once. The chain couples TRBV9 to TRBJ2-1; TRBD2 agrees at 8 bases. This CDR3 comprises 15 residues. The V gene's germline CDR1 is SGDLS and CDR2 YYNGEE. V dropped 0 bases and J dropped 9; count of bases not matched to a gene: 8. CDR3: CASSVDGGVTSEQFF. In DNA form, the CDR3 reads TGTGCCAGCAGCGTAGACGGGGGGGTCACTAGTGAGCAGTTCTTC.

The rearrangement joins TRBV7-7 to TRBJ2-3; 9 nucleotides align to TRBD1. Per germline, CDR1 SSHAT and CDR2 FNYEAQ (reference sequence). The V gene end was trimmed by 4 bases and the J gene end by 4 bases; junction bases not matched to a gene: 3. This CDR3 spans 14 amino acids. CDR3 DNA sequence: TGTGCCAGCAGCTCGGGACAGGGTCCAGATACGCAGTATTTT. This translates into CASSSGQGPDTQYF.

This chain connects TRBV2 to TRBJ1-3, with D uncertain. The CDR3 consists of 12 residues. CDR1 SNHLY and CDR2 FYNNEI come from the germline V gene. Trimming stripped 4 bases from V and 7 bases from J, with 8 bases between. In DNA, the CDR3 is TGTGCCAGCAGTGTATTCGGGAACACCATATATTTT. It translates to CASSVFGNTIYF.

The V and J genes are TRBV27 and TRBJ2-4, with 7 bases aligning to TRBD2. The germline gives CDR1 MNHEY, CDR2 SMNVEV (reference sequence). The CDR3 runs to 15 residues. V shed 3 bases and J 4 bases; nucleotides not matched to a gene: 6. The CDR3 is CASSLAAGKKNIQYF. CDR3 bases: TGTGCCAGCAGTTTGGCAGCGGGGAAGAAAAACATTCAGTACTTC.

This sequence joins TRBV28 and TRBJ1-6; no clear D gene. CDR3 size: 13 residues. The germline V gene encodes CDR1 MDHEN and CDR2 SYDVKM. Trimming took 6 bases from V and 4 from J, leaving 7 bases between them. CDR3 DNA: TGTGCCAGCAGGGCGGTTTATAATTCACCCCTCCACTTT. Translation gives CASRAVYNSPLHF. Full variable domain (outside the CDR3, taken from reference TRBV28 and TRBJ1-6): DVKVTQSSRYLVKRTGEKVFLECVQDMDHENMFWYRQDPGLGLRLIYFSYDVKMKEKGDIPEGYSVSREKKERFSLILESASTNQTSMYLCASRAVYNSPLHFGNGTRLTVT.

The CDR3 nucleotides are TGCAGTGCTTTATTAGGGGAGGTACCTTTCTTT. Its protein is CSALLGEVPFF. The chain is built from TRBV20-1 and TRBJ1-1, with a weak D call TRBD1 (5 bases). The germline gives CDR1 DFQATT, CDR2 SNEGSKA (reference sequence). The length of the CDR3 is 11 residues. The germline V and J ends were trimmed by 5 bases and 12 bases, with 16 bases remaining between them.

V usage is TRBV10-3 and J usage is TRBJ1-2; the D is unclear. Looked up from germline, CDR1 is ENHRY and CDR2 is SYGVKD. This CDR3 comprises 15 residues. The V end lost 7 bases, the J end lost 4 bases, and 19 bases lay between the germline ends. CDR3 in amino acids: CAITYQKHNGYGYTF. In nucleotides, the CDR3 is TGTGCCATCACGTATCAGAAACACAATGGCTATGGCTACACCTTC.

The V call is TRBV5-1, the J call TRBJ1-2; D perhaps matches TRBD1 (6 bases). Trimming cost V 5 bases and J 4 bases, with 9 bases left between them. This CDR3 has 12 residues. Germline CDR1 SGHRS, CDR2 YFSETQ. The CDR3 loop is CASRDSSYGYTF. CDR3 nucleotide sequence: TGCGCCAGCAGGGACAGCAGCTATGGCTACACCTTC.

The CDR3 is CASSLTTGVGEKLFF. CDR3 DNA sequence: TGTGCCAGCAGCTTAACGACAGGGGTGGGGGAAAAACTGTTTTTT. V gene TRBV7-2 combines with J gene TRBJ1-4, with 8 bases aligning to TRBD1. Losses at the gene ends were 2 bases for V and 8 bases for J; bases not matched to a gene: 7. CDR3 length: 15 residues. Germline V lookup: CDR1 SGHTA, CDR2 FQGNSA.

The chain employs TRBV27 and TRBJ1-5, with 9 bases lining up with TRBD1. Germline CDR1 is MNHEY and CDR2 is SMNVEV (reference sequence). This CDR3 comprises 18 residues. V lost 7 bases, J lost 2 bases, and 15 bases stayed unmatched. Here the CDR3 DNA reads TGTGCCAGCACCCAAAAGACCGACAGGGGGAACGGCAATCAGCCCCAGCATTTT. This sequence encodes CASTQKTDRGNGNQPQHF.

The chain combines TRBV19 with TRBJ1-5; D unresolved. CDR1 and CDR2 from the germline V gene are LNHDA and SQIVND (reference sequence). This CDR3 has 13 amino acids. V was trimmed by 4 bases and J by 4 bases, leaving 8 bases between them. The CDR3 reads CASSTGGNQPQHF. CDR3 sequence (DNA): TGTGCCAGTAGTACCGGAGGGAATCAGCCCCAGCATTTT.

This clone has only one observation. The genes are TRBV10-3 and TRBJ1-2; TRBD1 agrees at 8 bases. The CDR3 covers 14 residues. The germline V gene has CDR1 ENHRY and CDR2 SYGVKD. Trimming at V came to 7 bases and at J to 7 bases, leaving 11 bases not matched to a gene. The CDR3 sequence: CAINGQGSRSGYTF. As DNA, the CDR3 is TGTGCCATCAATGGACAGGGAAGTAGAAGTGGCTACACCTTC.